The 6 T cell receptor beta chains in this list originate from one sample, sequenced in a study of metastatic and nonmetastatic thyroid tumors. With MiXCR, TCRdb called clones anew from the PCR reads. The sample has fewer than 40,000 clones, 15% to 20% seen once. Not a single patient had been given any form of treatment at any point before undergoing thyroid surgery. Source material: blood. Receptors originate from a female donor with papillary thyroid cancer or a benign thyroid nodule (not recorded which). Some clones in this sample may be carry-over from other donors' samples.

This chain connects TRBV6-1 to TRBJ2-7, with TRBD1 identical over 8 bases. The CDR3 extends over 16 amino acids. The V segment lost 7 bases and the J segment 3 bases; nucleotides outside the gene matches: 14. Germline-derived CDR1 and CDR2 are MNHNS and SASEGT. The CDR3 is CASIGSLDRGLYEQYF. In DNA form, the CDR3 reads TGTGCCAGCATCGGGTCCCTCGACAGGGGACTCTACGAGCAGTACTTC.

The CDR3 DNA reads as TGTGCCACCAGCGCCGAGGTGGAGGACTACGGTCAGTACTTC. Translated, it gives CATSAEVEDYGQYF. The chain carries TRBV15 and TRBJ2-7, with TRBD2 as a possible D gene (6 bases). CDR3 length: 14 amino acids. Germline CDR1 reads LNHNV; CDR2 reads YYDKDF (reference sequence). Between the trimmed V and J ends, which lost 5 bases and 10 bases, there was a span of 21 bases.

This clone was recorded many times. The chain joins TRBV28 to TRBJ1-1; D is perhaps TRBD1 (5 bases). CDR1 is MDHEN, CDR2 SYDVKM, per germline. V gave up 6 bases and J gave up 4 bases, with 12 bases separating them. The length of the CDR3 is 13 residues. The CDR3, as DNA: TGTGCCAGCAGCCTCATGGGGGGCACTGAAGCTTTCTTT. This encodes CASSLMGGTEAFF.

This clone occurred many times. This chain connects TRBV29-1 to TRBJ2-7; 7 bases are a match to TRBD2. The ends lost 6 bases at V and 3 bases at J; junction bases unmatched: 5. Germline CDR1 and CDR2: SQVTM and ANQGSEA. This CDR3 contains 12 residues. This CDR3 is CSVGSGNYEQYF. The CDR3 coding sequence is TGCAGCGTGGGGAGCGGGAACTACGAGCAGTACTTC.

This clone was seen many times. This chain joins TRBV12-3 or TRBV12-4 and TRBJ2-7; 7 positions match TRBD1. V shed 4 bases and J 3 bases; nucleotides not matched to a gene: 6. The CDR3 runs 14 residues. CDR3 protein: CASSSPGQLYEQYF. The CDR3 nucleotides are TGTGCCAGCAGTTCTCCGGGACAGCTCTACGAGCAGTACTTC.

This clone was seen repeatedly, ten times or more. This could be a read error, since a much larger clone is one nucleotide away. The chain has TRBV6-8 and TRBJ2-6, with TRBD1 matching over 7 bases. CDR1 and CDR2 (germline): MNHGY, SAAAGT. The CDR3 contains 19 residues. This chain's CDR3 is CASSYTPTGRLAGANVLIF. The DNA for the CDR3 is TGTGCCAGCAGTTACACCCCGACAGGGCGTCTAGCTGGGGCCAACGTCCTGATTTTC.